These T cell receptor beta chains were read from a single sample in a study of CD8 T cell repertoires and HIV-1 epitope variants. These TCRs' antigens remain unknown. Libraries were prepared by immunoSEQ multiplex PCR; TCRdb keeps only in-frame clonotypes and omits some of them. The data hold about 5,600 clones, with roughly 60% observed a single time. The specimen sequenced was cultured CD8+ T cells derived from PBMCs. Receptors originate from a male donor with HIV. The CDR3 runs from the conserved cysteine through the conserved F or W. D genes are given only for firm matches. Clone sizes are given selectively: once, few, many, or a class where the clone is expanded.

D gene	J gene	V gene	clone size	CDR3 protein	CDR3 DNA
.	TRBJ2-5	TRBV28	few	CASSTGYQETQYF	TGTGCCAGCAGTACAGGGTACCAAGAGACCCAGTACTTC
.	TRBJ2-3	TRBV18	.	CASSPLHTDTQYF	TGTGCCAGCTCACCCCTCCACACAGATACGCAGTATTTT
.	TRBJ1-2	TRBV5-6	.	CASSWTETYGYTF	TGTGCCAGCAGCTGGACAGAAACCTATGGCTACACCTTC
.	TRBJ2-2	TRBV11-2	few	CASSVTANTGELFF	TGTGCCAGCAGCGTAACAGCGAACACCGGGGAGCTGTTTTTT
.	TRBJ1-6	TRBV5-6	.	CASRPGTPVNSPLHF	TGTGCCAGCAGGCCAGGGACACCGGTTAATTCACCCCTCCACTTT
.	TRBJ1-1	TRBV7-6	once	CASSELTVDTEAFF	TGTGCCAGCAGCGAGTTGACAGTAGACACTGAAGCTTTCTTT
.	TRBJ1-2	TRBV6-5	.	CASRPRTDYGYTF	TGTGCCAGCAGACCGCGGACGGACTATGGCTACACCTTC
.	TRBJ2-7	TRBV19	.	CASSMRQQTHEQYF	TGTGCCAGTAGTATGCGACAGCAAACCCACGAGCAGTACTTC
.	TRBJ1-5	TRBV28	few	CASSLEQAYQPQHF	TGTGCCAGCAGTTTAGAACAGGCATATCAGCCCCAGCATTTT
.	TRBJ1-1	TRBV28	.	CASSAYREDRRAEAFF	TGTGCCAGCAGTGCCTACAGGGAAGACCGCCGAGCTGAAGCTTTCTTT
TRBD1	TRBJ2-7	TRBV9	.	CASSTTGSSYEQYF	TGTGCCAGCAGCACGACAGGGAGCTCCTACGAGCAGTACTTC
TRBD2	TRBJ2-7	TRBV5-1	.	CASSLTSGKYEQYF	TGCGCCAGCAGCTTGACTAGCGGAAAGTACGAGCAGTACTTC